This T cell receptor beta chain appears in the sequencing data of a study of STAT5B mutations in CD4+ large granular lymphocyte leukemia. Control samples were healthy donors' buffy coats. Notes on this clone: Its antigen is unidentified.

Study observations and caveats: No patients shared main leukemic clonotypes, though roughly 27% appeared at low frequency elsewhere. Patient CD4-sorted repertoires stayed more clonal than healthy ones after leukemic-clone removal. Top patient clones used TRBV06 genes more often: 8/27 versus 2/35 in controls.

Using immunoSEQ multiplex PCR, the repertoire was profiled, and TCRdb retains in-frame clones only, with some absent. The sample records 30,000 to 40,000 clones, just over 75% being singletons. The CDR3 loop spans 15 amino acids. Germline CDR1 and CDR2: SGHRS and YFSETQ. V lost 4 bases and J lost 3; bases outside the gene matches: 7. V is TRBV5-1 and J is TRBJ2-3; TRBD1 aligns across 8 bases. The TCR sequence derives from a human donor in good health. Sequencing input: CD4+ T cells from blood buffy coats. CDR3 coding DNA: TGCGCCAGCAGCGTGACAGGGGATCCGACAGATACGCAGTATTTT. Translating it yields CASSVTGDPTDTQYF. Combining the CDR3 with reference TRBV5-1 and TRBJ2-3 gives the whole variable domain KAGVTQTPRYLIKTRGQQVTLSCSPISGHRSVSWYQQTPGQGLQFLFEYFSETQRNKGNFPGRFSGRQFSNSRSEMNVSTLELGDSALYLCASSVTGDPTDTQYFGPGTRLTVL.